One sample yielded the 21 T cell receptor beta chains listed below, sequenced in a study of cytomegalovirus exposure and HLA in healthy donors. The PCR had 60 Vbeta and 13 Jbeta primers. Sequencing was performed with immunoSEQ multiplex PCR; in TCRdb, only in-frame clones are kept and a portion is missing. Of 180,000 or so clones in the sample, 80% to 90% were seen once. Material: PBMCs. Source of these receptors: a woman aged 18-29 years in good health and CMV-seropositive.

This sequence joins TRBV6-1 and TRBJ2-7, with D possibly being TRBD1 (6 bases). Germline CDR1 is MNHNS and CDR2 is SASEGT. The ends were cut back, 10 bases at V and 1 base at J, with 17 bases in the middle. The CDR3 length is 14 residues. CDR3 residues: CATARQDGSYEQYF. The CDR3 nucleotides are TGTGCCACGGCTAGACAGGATGGATCCTACGAGCAGTACTTC.

The chain joins TRBV11-1 to TRBJ1-1; 9 bases fit TRBD1. The ends lost 5 bases at V and 7 bases at J; junction bases unmatched: 8. This CDR3 spans 14 amino acids. Germline CDR1 SGHAT, CDR2 FQDESV (reference sequence). CDR3 sequence: CASSRRTGDFEAFF. The DNA of the CDR3 is TGTGCCAGCAGCCGAAGGACAGGGGATTTTGAAGCTTTCTTT.

The chain has TRBV4-2 and TRBJ2-7; D might be TRBD2 (6 bases). CDR3 length: 17 residues. Germline values: CDR1 LGHNA, CDR2 YNFKEQ. Trimming left V 1 base short and J 3 bases short, with 19 bases between. The CDR3 sequence is CASSQVGGGEISYEQYF. Written as DNA, the CDR3 is TGTGCCAGCAGCCAAGTAGGTGGAGGGGAAATCAGCTACGAGCAGTACTTC.

The J gene is TRBJ1-4, the V gene TRBV7-8; D is ambiguous. CDR3 length: 14 amino acids. Trimming took 5 bases from V and 4 from J, leaving 11 bases between them. Germline V gene lookup returns CDR1 SGHVS and CDR2 FQNEAQ. This CDR3 reads CASSRRGVNEKLFF. In nucleotides, the CDR3 is TGTGCCAGCAGCCGCCGCGGGGTTAATGAAAAACTGTTTTTT.

This rearrangement joins TRBV6-5 to TRBJ1-2; D might be TRBD1 (6 bases). The germline CDR1 and CDR2 sequences are MNHEY and SVGAGI. V was pared by 5 bases and J by 10 bases, with 17 bases between. CDR3 length equals 13 residues. CDR3 in amino acids: CASSERDKVAYTF. DNA for the CDR3: TGTGCCAGCAGTGAACGGGACAAGGTCGCCTACACCTTC.

This chain uses TRBV2 with TRBJ2-3; D not certain. Germline V gene data show CDR1 as SNHLY and CDR2 as FYNNEI. This CDR3 spans 13 amino acids. V lost 4 bases and J lost 5, with 10 bases in between. The CDR3 loop is CASSVGSGDTQYF. The CDR3 nucleotides read TGTGCCAGCAGTGTTGGTTCGGGAGATACGCAGTATTTT. The full variable domain, its missing parts supplied by reference TRBV2 and TRBJ2-3, is EPEVTQTPSHQVTQMGQEVILRCVPISNHLYFYWYRQILGQKVEFLVSFYNNEISEKSEIFDDQFSVERPDGSNFTLKIRSTKLEDSAMYFCASSVGSGDTQYFGPGTRLTVL.

The chain joins TRBV4-2 to TRBJ1-4, with D tentatively TRBD1 (5 bases). The CDR3 contains 15 residues. V dropped 2 bases and J dropped 0 bases, with 7 bases sitting between them. Germline assignment: CDR1 LGHNA and CDR2 YNFKEQ. The CDR3 DNA reads as TGTGCCAGCAGCCAAACAGGAACAACTAATGAAAAACTGTTTTTT. Protein product: CASSQTGTTNEKLFF.

The DNA of the CDR3 is TGTGCCAGCAGCCCGCGGACAGGGGGCCCAGATACGCAGTATTTT. Protein: CASSPRTGGPDTQYF. This rearrangement joins TRBV4-2 to TRBJ2-3; 11 positions agree with TRBD1. The CDR3 consists of 15 residues. V lost 4 bases, J lost 4 bases, and 4 bases stayed unmatched. Germline V gives CDR1 LGHNA, CDR2 YNFKEQ.

Here the CDR3 reads CASSLGGTAVEQFF. The CDR3 DNA reads TGTGCCAGCAGCTTGGGAGGGACAGCAGTTGAGCAGTTCTTC. V is TRBV5-8 and J is TRBJ2-1, with 7 bases aligning to TRBD1. Germline trimming cut 0 bases from V and 9 bases from J; bases unmatched to any gene: 6. The length of the CDR3 is 14 residues. Germline V CDR1 and CDR2: SGHTS, YDEGEE.

The gene calls are TRBV4-3 and TRBJ1-1; D may be TRBD1 (5 bases). V was pared by 1 base and J by 4 bases, with 10 bases between. Germline V gives CDR1 LGHNA, CDR2 YSLEER. CDR3 length: 14 amino acids. The CDR3 loop reads CASSQVQGGTEAFF. The CDR3 DNA reads as TGCGCCAGCAGCCAAGTTCAGGGAGGCACTGAAGCTTTCTTT.

This clone was found once. The chain joins TRBV7-2 to TRBJ2-2; TRBD1 matches at 7 bases. The CDR3 sequence is 15 residues long. Germline values: CDR1 SGHTA, CDR2 FQGNSA. J gave up 7 bases and V 2 bases, and 7 bases lay outside the gene matches. This chain's CDR3 is CASSLSTGDGGELFF. As DNA, the CDR3 is TGTGCCAGCAGCTTATCAACAGGGGACGGCGGGGAGCTGTTTTTT.

V and J are TRBV4-2 and TRBJ2-1; D is unresolved. Trimming cost V 1 base and J 2 bases, with 12 bases left between them. The CDR3 sequence is 16 residues long. Germline V lookup: CDR1 LGHNA, CDR2 YNFKEQ. The CDR3 DNA sequence: TGTGCCAGCAGCCAAGGCGGAGTCGAACCCTACAATGAGCAGTTCTTC. Residues: CASSQGGVEPYNEQFF.

To note about this clone: Additional DNA sequences in this sample encode the identical CDR3. The genes are TRBV28 and TRBJ1-5; no clear D gene. Germline V gene sequence: CDR1 MDHEN, CDR2 SYDVKM. This CDR3 has 13 amino acids. V gave up 6 bases and J gave up 6 bases, with 12 bases separating them. CDR3 sequence reads: CASSINLGQPQHF. The CDR3 nucleotides are TGTGCCAGCAGCATTAACCTAGGTCAGCCCCAGCATTTT.

V is TRBV29-1 and J is TRBJ2-3, with D tentatively TRBD1 (5 bases). CDR3 length: 15 amino acids. Between the trimmed V and J ends, which lost 3 bases and 6 bases, there was a span of 19 bases. Germline V gene data show CDR1 as SQVTM and CDR2 as ANQGSEA. The CDR3 region is CSVDVPRVVTDTQYF. CDR3 DNA sequence: TGCAGCGTTGATGTCCCCAGGGTTGTTACCGATACGCAGTATTTT.

The V gene is TRBV12-5, the J gene TRBJ1-2; no clear D. Germline V gene sequence: CDR1 LGHNT, CDR2 FRNRAP. V lost 5 bases and J 8 bases, leaving 15 bases between the germline ends. The CDR3 totals 13 residues. The CDR3 coding sequence is TGTGCTAGTGGTCCGCATCGGGGAGGGGGCTACACCTTC. Protein sequence: CASGPHRGGGYTF.

The chain carries TRBV28 and TRBJ1-5; perhaps TRBD1 as D (5 bases). From germline, CDR1 is MDHEN and CDR2 SYDVKM. The CDR3 contains 13 residues. The V end lost 5 bases, the J end lost 7 bases, and 12 bases lay between the germline ends. Here the CDR3 DNA reads TGTGCCAGCAGTCGACCGGGGGAACAGCCCCAGCATTTT. Protein product: CASSRPGEQPQHF.

This chain uses TRBV5-6 with TRBJ2-7, with a tentative D call TRBD1 (8 bases). Trimming removed 4 bases from V and 5 bases from J, with 19 bases in between. The V gene's germline CDR1 is SGHDT and CDR2 YYEEEE. The CDR3 totals 15 residues. The CDR3 DNA follows: TGTGCCAGCAGCCTCCGTTACAGGGGGAGGGACGAGCAGTACTTC. Translating it yields CASSLRYRGRDEQYF.

The chain links TRBV19 to TRBJ1-5; D is unresolved. The CDR3 runs 12 residues. Trimming cost V 7 bases and J 0 bases, with 4 bases left between them. Germline V gene data show CDR1 as LNHDA and CDR2 as SQIVND (reference sequence). The DNA of the CDR3 is TGTGCCAGTAAATATAGCAATCAGCCCCAGCATTTT. This translates into CASKYSNQPQHF.

J is TRBJ2-5 and V is TRBV4-2; TRBD1 matches 7 bases. The J call is in doubt because the DNA end fits TRBJ2-7 better. This CDR3 has 16 residues. Germline V CDR1 and CDR2: LGHNA, YNFKEQ. The CDR3 loop is CASSQDSPPRGYEQYF. CDR3 nucleotide sequence: TGTGCCAGCAGCCAAGATTCCCCTCCCAGGGGGTACGAGCAGTACTTC.

V and J are TRBV5-1 and TRBJ1-3; D not resolved. The CDR3 extends over 15 amino acids. CDR1 and CDR2 from the germline V gene are SGHRS and YFSETQ. The V end was cut by 0 bases, the J end by 0 bases, with 7 bases between. CDR3 DNA: TGCGCCAGCAGCTTGGCCAACAGCTCTGGAAACACCATATATTTT. Translating gives CASSLANSSGNTIYF.

The CDR3 DNA sequence: TGTGCCAGCAGTTTGGACAGTTTTAATTCACCCCTCCACTTT. Translating gives CASSLDSFNSPLHF. The chain uses TRBV27 and TRBJ1-6; maybe TRBD1 (6 bases). CDR1 MNHEY and CDR2 SMNVEV come from the germline V gene (reference sequence). The ends were cut back, 3 bases at V and 6 bases at J, with 9 bases in the middle. The CDR3 loop spans 14 amino acids.